This TCR beta chain was found in a study of T cells in Graves' hyperthyroidism and ophthalmopathy. The investigators amplified TCR beta CDR3 regions from RNA transcripts. First-round RT-PCR with HTBI primers amplified the TCR CDR3 region. One entry per CDR3 protein, called by TCRdb with MiXCR from the multiplex PCR reads. The table lists a few hundred thousand distinct CDR3 sequences, approximately 44% of them singletons. The CDR3 contains 19 residues. With V trimmed by 5 bases and J by 2 bases, 18 bases remained unmatched. This rearrangement joins TRBV12-3 or TRBV12-4 to TRBJ1-5; 7 bases match TRBD1. Sample: peripheral blood or thyroid tissue (not recorded which). The receptor's source is a woman aged 18-30 years with Graves' hyperthyroidism. As DNA, the CDR3 is TGTGCCAGCAGTCAAGTGGGGCTACAGGGGAGGGGCGGCAATCAGCCCCAGCATTTT. Residues: CASSQVGLQGRGGNQPQHF.